This T cell receptor beta chain was sequenced in a study of STAT5B mutations in CD4+ large granular lymphocyte leukemia. The CDR3 consists of 11 residues. Trimming pared 3 bases from V and 5 bases from J, leaving 4 bases between. Germline-derived CDR1 and CDR2 are LGHNA and YNFKEQ. Controls came from buffy coats of healthy blood donors. Concerning this clone: Its specificity is not known.

Findings and caveats of the study: 8/27 top patient clones versus 2/35 control clones were TRBV06-family. Higher CD4+ than CD8+ T-LGLL clonality might reflect small sample size.

This was a survey-level run. Libraries were prepared by immunoSEQ multiplex PCR; TCRdb keeps only in-frame clonotypes and omits some of them. There are 34,000 or so clones in the sample; around 85% occur only once, and 4.4% lies in the top ten. The chain combines TRBV4-2 with TRBJ1-2; D unclear. The receptor was derived from a human donor in good health. The source material was CD4+ T cells from blood buffy coats. CDR3 sequence: CASSHLYGYTF. The CDR3 region has the DNA TGTGCCAGCAGCCACTTGTATGGCTACACCTTC.